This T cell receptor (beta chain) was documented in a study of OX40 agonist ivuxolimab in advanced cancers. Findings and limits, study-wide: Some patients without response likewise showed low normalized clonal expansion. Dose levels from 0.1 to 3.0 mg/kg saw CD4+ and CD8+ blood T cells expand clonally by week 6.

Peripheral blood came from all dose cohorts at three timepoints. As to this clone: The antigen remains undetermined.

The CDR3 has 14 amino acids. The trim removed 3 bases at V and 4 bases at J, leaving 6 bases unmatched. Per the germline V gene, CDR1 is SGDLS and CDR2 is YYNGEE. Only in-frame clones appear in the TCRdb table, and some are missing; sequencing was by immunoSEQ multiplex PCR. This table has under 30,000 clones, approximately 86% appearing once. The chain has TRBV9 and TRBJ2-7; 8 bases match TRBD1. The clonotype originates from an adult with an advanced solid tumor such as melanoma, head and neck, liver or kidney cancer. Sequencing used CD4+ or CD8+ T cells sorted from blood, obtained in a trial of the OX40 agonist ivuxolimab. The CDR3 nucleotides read TGTGCCAGCAGCGAAGGGACAGGACCTTACGAGCAGTACTTC. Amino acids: CASSEGTGPYEQYF.